This T cell receptor beta chain was identified during a study of OX40 agonist ivuxolimab in advanced cancers. Study-level information: Ivuxolimab, an agonistic anti-OX40 (CD134) antibody, was given to patients. Approximately 40% of patients had received prior checkpoint inhibitor therapy. Study-wide findings and caveats: Still undetermined is the antigen specificity of the expanded peripheral T cells. On average, CD8+ T cells had more expanded clones than CD4+.

Regarding this clone: What it recognizes is unknown.

Assay used: immunoSEQ multiplex PCR; TCRdb lists only in-frame clones, some missing. Of roughly 89,000 clones in the sample, 86% were seen once. This CDR3 contains 11 residues. The ends were cut back, 6 bases at V and 1 base at J, with 3 bases in the middle. Germline CDR1 SEHNR, CDR2 FQNEAQ (reference sequence). The chain is built from TRBV7-9 and TRBJ1-1; D is ambiguous. This TCR was sampled from an adult with an advanced solid tumor such as melanoma, head and neck, liver or kidney cancer. Sequences were derived from CD4+ or CD8+ T cells sorted from blood, sampled in a trial of the OX40 agonist ivuxolimab. The CDR3 sequence: CASSWNTEAFF. CDR3 nucleotide sequence: TGTGCCAGCAGTTGGAACACTGAAGCTTTCTTT. The whole variable domain, remainder taken from reference TRBV7-9 and TRBJ1-1, is DTGVSQNPRHKITKRGQNVTFRCDPISEHNRLYWYRQTLGQGPEFLTYFQNEAQLEKSRLLSDRFSAERPKGSFSTLEIQRTEQGDSAMYLCASSWNTEAFFGQGTRLTVV.